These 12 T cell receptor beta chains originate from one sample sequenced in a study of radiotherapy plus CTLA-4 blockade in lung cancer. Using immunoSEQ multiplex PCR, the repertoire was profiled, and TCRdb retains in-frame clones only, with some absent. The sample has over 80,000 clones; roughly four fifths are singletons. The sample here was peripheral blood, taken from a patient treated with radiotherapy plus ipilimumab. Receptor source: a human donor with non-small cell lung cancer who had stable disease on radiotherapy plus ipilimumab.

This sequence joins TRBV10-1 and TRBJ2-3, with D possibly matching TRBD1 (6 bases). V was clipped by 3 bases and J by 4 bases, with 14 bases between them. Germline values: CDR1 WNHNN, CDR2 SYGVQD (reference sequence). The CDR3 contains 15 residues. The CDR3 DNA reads TGCGCCAGCAGTGAACAGGGCATTCTTGCAGATACGCAGTATTTT. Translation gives CASSEQGILADTQYF.

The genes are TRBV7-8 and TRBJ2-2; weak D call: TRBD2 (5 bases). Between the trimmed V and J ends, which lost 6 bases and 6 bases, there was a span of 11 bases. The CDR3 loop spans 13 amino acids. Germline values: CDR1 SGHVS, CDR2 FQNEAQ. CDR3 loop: CASSNVRAGELFF. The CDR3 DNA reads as TGTGCCAGCAGTAATGTGCGGGCCGGGGAGCTGTTTTTT.

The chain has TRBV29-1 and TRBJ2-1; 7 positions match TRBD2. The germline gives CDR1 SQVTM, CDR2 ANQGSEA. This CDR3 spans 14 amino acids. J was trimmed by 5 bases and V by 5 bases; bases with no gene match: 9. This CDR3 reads CSVPRGGLDNEQFF. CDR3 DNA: TGCAGCGTTCCAAGGGGCGGACTAGACAATGAGCAGTTCTTC.

The DNA of the CDR3 is TGTGCCAGCAGCTTAGTAGGGGCAGATACGCAGTATTTT. The encoded protein is CASSLVGADTQYF. The chain couples TRBV11-2 to TRBJ2-3; a weak D match, TRBD1 (5 bases). The length of the CDR3 is 13 residues. Trimming took off 1 base at V and 4 bases at J, with 6 bases between the two ends. Germline lookup yields CDR1 SGHAT and CDR2 FQNNGV.

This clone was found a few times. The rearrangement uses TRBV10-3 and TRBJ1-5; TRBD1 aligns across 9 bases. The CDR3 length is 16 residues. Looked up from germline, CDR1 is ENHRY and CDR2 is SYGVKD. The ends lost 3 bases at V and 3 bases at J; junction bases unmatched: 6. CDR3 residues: CAISDRGQGLNQPQHF. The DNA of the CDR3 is TGTGCCATCAGTGACAGGGGACAGGGACTCAATCAGCCCCAGCATTTT.

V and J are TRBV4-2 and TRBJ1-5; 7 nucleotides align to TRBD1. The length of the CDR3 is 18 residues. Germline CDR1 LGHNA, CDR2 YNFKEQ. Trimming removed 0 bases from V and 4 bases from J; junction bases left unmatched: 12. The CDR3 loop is CASSQDRQGRLLNQPQHF. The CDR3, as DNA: TGTGCCAGCAGCCAAGATCGACAGGGTCGGCTATTGAATCAGCCCCAGCATTTT.

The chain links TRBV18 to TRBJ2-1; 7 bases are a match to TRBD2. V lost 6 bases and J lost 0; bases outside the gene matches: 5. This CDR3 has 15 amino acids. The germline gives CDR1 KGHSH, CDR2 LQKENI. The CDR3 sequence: CASSQSGTSYNEQFF. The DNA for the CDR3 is TGTGCCAGCTCGCAAAGCGGGACCTCCTACAATGAGCAGTTCTTC.

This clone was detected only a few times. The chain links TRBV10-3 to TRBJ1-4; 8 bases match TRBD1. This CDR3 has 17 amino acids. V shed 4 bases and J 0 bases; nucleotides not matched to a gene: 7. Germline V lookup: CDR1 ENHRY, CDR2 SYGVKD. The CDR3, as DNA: TGTGCCATCAGTGCGCAGGGGGCCTTTGCAACTAATGAAAAACTGTTTTTT. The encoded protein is CAISAQGAFATNEKLFF.

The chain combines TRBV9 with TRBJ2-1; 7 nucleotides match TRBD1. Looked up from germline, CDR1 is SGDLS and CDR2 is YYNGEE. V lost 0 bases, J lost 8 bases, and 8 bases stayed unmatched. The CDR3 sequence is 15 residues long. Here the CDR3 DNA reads TGTGCCAGCAGCGTAGACGGACAGGCTCTCGATGAGCAGTTCTTC. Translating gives CASSVDGQALDEQFF.

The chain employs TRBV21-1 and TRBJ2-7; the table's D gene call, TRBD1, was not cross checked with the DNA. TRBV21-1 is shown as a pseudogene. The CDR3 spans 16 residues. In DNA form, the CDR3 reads TGTGCCAGCAGCAAAAATTTCCCCAAGGGACAGCCTTCGCAGTACTTC. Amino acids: CASSKNFPKGQPSQYF.

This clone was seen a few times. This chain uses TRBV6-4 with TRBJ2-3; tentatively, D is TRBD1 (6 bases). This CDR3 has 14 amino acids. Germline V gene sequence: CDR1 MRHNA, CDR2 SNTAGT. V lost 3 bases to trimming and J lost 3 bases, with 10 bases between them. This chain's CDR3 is CASSEGAGTDTQYF. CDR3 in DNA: TGTGCCAGCAGTGAGGGGGCTGGTACAGATACGCAGTATTTT.

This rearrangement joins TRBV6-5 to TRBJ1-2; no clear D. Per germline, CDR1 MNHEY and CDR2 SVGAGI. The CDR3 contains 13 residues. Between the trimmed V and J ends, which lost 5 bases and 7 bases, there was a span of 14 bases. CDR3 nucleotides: TGTGCCAGCAGTGAAACGTCCTCCCGTGGCTACACCTTC. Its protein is CASSETSSRGYTF.